The 27 T cell receptor beta chains below were found in one sample sequenced in a study of blood T cells in healthy people across ages. For the second PCR, which ran for roughly 7 to 11 cycles, a sample-barcoded 5' primer and a J-beta primer mix were used. TCRdb analysed the 5' RACE reads with MiXCR anew, one entry per CDR3 protein. The table lists 1.2 million to 1.5 million distinct CDR3 sequences, 35% to 45% of them singletons. The specimen was blood. These TCRs come from a woman in her late teens or twenties in good health.

The chain links TRBV4-1 to TRBJ1-4; D ambiguous. Deletions cut 4 bases from V and 3 bases from J, with 6 bases between. This CDR3 contains 13 residues. The germline V gene has CDR1 MGHRA and CDR2 YSYEKL. The CDR3 DNA reads TGCGCCAGCAGCCGGAAGGCTAATGAAAAACTGTTTTTT. It specifies CASSRKANEKLFF.

This clonotype was seen a few times. The chain couples TRBV14 to TRBJ2-1, with D perhaps assigned TRBD1 or TRBD2 (5 bases each). This CDR3 is built from 9 residues. The V gene's germline CDR1 is SGHDN and CDR2 FVKESK. The chain's CDR3 is CLGVNEQFF. CDR3 bases: TGTCTGGGGGTAAATGAGCAGTTCTTC.

This clonotype was counted a few times. The V and J genes are TRBV7-6 and TRBJ2-7; 11 bases are shared with TRBD2. The V and J ends lost 1 base and 5 bases, in that order; junction bases with no gene match: 4. Per germline, CDR1 SGHVS and CDR2 FNYEAQ. The length of the CDR3 is 15 residues. CDR3 nucleotide sequence: TGTGCCAGCAGCTTAGGGACTAGCGGGCCTCACGAGCAGTACTTC. Its translation: CASSLGTSGPHEQYF.

The V gene is TRBV20-1, the J gene TRBJ2-1; no clear D. Germline values: CDR1 DFQATT, CDR2 SNEGSKA (reference sequence). This CDR3 is 11 amino acids long. Trimming took off 2 bases at V and 4 bases at J, with 3 bases between the two ends. CDR3: CSARRYNEQFF. CDR3 sequence (DNA): TGCAGTGCTAGAAGGTACAATGAGCAGTTCTTC.

This clonotype turned up a few times. This chain uses TRBV12-3 or TRBV12-4 with TRBJ1-4; no clear D. CDR3 size: 12 residues. The V gene lost 6 bases and the J gene lost 14 bases, with 16 bases spanning the gap. The CDR3 reads CASRFGPSALFF. The CDR3 DNA reads as TGTGCCAGCAGATTTGGACCAAGCGCCCTGTTTTTT.

The rearrangement joins TRBV20-1 to TRBJ2-4, with TRBD2 matching over 7 bases. The trim removed 6 bases at V and 2 bases at J, leaving 10 bases unmatched. The CDR3 is 15 residues long. The V gene's germline CDR1 is DFQATT and CDR2 SNEGSKA (reference sequence). CDR3 in amino acids: CSAGAPGGTKNIQYF. In DNA, the CDR3 is TGCAGTGCCGGGGCCCCCGGGGGGACCAAAAACATTCAGTACTTC.

The rearrangement joins TRBV20-1 to TRBJ1-5, with 8 nucleotides matching TRBD1. The CDR3 is 16 amino acids. Germline lookup yields CDR1 DFQATT and CDR2 SNEGSKA (reference sequence). After removal of 1 base from V and 1 base from J, the junction contained 6 bases not matched to a gene. In DNA form, the CDR3 reads TGCAGTGCTAGAGGCCAGGGGGCTCGAAGCAATCAGCCCCAGCATTTT. Translated: CSARGQGARSNQPQHF.

This clonotype has just a few counts. The chain uses TRBV28 and TRBJ2-5; 9 bases are shared with TRBD1. The J call is doubtful: the DNA matches TRBJ2-7 better. Germline V CDR1 and CDR2: MDHEN, SYDVKM. The CDR3 sequence is 15 residues long. The CDR3 reads CASRRAGTGLHEQYF. For the CDR3, the DNA is TGTGCCAGCAGGCGGGCCGGGACAGGGCTACACGAGCAGTACTTC.

The chain uses TRBV15 and TRBJ2-3, with 8 positions matching TRBD2. From germline, CDR1 is LNHNV and CDR2 YYDKDF (reference sequence). The CDR3 extends over 16 amino acids. V shed 2 bases, J shed 3 bases, and the junction held 7 bases outside the gene matches. This chain's CDR3 is CATSRSGSSPTDTQYF. For the CDR3, the DNA is TGTGCCACCAGCAGAAGCGGGAGTAGTCCGACAGATACGCAGTATTTT. Filled out from reference TRBV15 and TRBJ2-3, the complete variable domain reads DAMVIQNPRYQVTQFGKPVTLSCSQTLNHNVMYWYQQKSSQAPKLLFHYYDKDFNNEADTPDNFQSRRPNTSFCFLDIRSPGLGDTAMYLCATSRSGSSPTDTQYFGPGTRLTVL.

The J gene is TRBJ2-1, the V gene TRBV5-1; maybe TRBD2 (5 bases). V shed 2 bases and J shed 8 bases, with 20 bases lying between them. CDR1 and CDR2 (germline): SGHRS, YFSETQ. The CDR3 consists of 16 residues. The CDR3 DNA reads TGCGCCAGCAGCTTTAACACGCTAGCCTTGGTCGATGAGCAGTTCTTC. Translated: CASSFNTLALVDEQFF.

This chain joins TRBV18 and TRBJ2-3; either TRBD1 or TRBD2 may supply D (6 bases each). Germline V CDR1 and CDR2: KGHSH, LQKENI. This CDR3 comprises 15 residues. Trimming took off 4 bases at V and 3 bases at J, with 14 bases between the two ends. The DNA for the CDR3 is TGTGCCAGCTCACTAAACAGGGCGGGGACAGATACGCAGTATTTT. Its protein product is CASSLNRAGTDTQYF. The whole variable domain, filled in from reference TRBV18 and TRBJ2-3, reads NAGVMQNPRHLVRRRGQEARLRCSPMKGHSHVYWYRQLPEEGLKFMVYLQKENIIDESGMPKERFSAEFPKEGPSILRIQQVVRGDSAAYFCASSLNRAGTDTQYFGPGTRLTVL.

The chain joins TRBV20-1 to TRBJ2-7, with D tentatively TRBD1 or TRBD2 (5 bases each). Per germline, CDR1 DFQATT and CDR2 SNEGSKA (reference sequence). CDR3 size: 14 residues. The germline V and J ends were trimmed by 3 bases and 0 bases, with 12 bases remaining between them. The CDR3 DNA reads TGCAGTGCTAGTTCCGGGACGGTCTCCTACGAGCAGTACTTC. It encodes CSASSGTVSYEQYF.

This sequence joins TRBV10-3 and TRBJ1-2; TRBD1 is a possible D gene (5 bases). The CDR3 spans 13 residues. CDR1 is ENHRY and CDR2 is SYGVKD in the germline V gene. The CDR3 protein is CVTLPGMNYGYTF. The CDR3 DNA is TGTGTCACGCTTCCAGGGATGAACTATGGCTACACCTTC.

The chain links TRBV6-2 or TRBV6-3 to TRBJ2-4, with 13 bases lining up with TRBD2. In germline, CDR1 is MNHEY, CDR2 SVGEGT. V lost 10 bases and J lost 0; bases outside the gene matches: 6. CDR3 length: 16 amino acids. The CDR3 reads CAIGLAGALAKNIQYF. The CDR3 nucleotides are TGTGCCATCGGACTAGCGGGAGCCCTAGCCAAAAACATTCAGTACTTC.

The rearrangement joins TRBV19 to TRBJ2-1; D is unclear. This CDR3 spans 14 amino acids. V lost 3 bases and J lost 4, with 10 bases in between. Germline CDR1 LNHDA, CDR2 SQIVND (reference sequence). DNA for the CDR3: TGTGCCAGTAGTATTCGCCTTCTTTACAATGAGCAGTTCTTC. Protein sequence: CASSIRLLYNEQFF.

This chain connects TRBV12-3 or TRBV12-4 to TRBJ2-7; 7 nucleotides line up with TRBD1. V lost 6 bases and J lost 4; bases outside the gene matches: 15. This CDR3 region has 16 residues. CDR3 sequence reads: CASSYKTGVPIYEQYF. In nucleotides, the CDR3 is TGTGCCAGCAGCTACAAAACAGGGGTCCCCATTTACGAGCAGTACTTC.

The chain links TRBV12-3 or TRBV12-4 to TRBJ1-2; D perhaps matches TRBD1 (5 bases). This CDR3 is 15 amino acids long. V shed 2 bases and J shed 8 bases, with 18 bases lying between them. CDR3 nucleotide sequence: TGTGCCAGCAGTTTATCCTGGTCAGGGTACGGGGGCTACACCTTC. As protein: CASSLSWSGYGGYTF.

This clonotype was observed a few times. The V call is TRBV2, the J call TRBJ2-5, with TRBD2 matching over 7 bases. The V and J ends lost 5 bases and 11 bases, in that order; junction bases with no gene match: 8. Per the germline V gene, CDR1 is SNHLY and CDR2 is FYNNEI. The CDR3 covers 12 residues. This CDR3 reads CASSQTAGEQYF. CDR3 nucleotides: TGTGCCAGCAGTCAGACGGCGGGGGAGCAGTACTTC.

The chain combines TRBV6-1 with TRBJ1-5, with D hard to call. Germline CDR1 is MNHNS and CDR2 is SASEGT. V was shortened by 2 bases and J by 6 bases, with 11 bases between the two germline ends. This CDR3 has 14 residues. In DNA form, the CDR3 reads TGTGCCAGCAGTGAAAGGCAGACGGGTCAGCCCCAGCATTTT. Translation gives CASSERQTGQPQHF.

This rearrangement joins TRBV6-1 to TRBJ2-7; D is perhaps TRBD1 (5 bases). The CDR3 runs 11 residues. CDR1 is MNHNS, CDR2 SASEGT, per germline. V gave up 7 bases and J gave up 2 bases, with 6 bases separating them. CDR3 in DNA: TGTGCCAGCAAGGGGCCCTACGAGCAGTACTTC. Its protein is CASKGPYEQYF.

This clonotype was counted between two and nine times. This rearrangement joins TRBV3-1 to TRBJ2-7; D perhaps matches TRBD1 (6 bases). The germline gives CDR1 LGHDT, CDR2 YNNKEL (reference sequence). Trimming removed 0 bases from V and 3 bases from J, with 12 bases in between. This CDR3 has 15 residues. CDR3 residues: CASSQDISRGYEQYF. In nucleotides, the CDR3 is TGTGCCAGCAGCCAAGATATATCCAGGGGCTACGAGCAGTACTTC.

The gene calls are TRBV4-1 and TRBJ2-1, with 10 bases aligning to TRBD1. V was pared by 1 base and J by 5 bases, with 5 bases of the junction left unmatched. Looked up from germline, CDR1 is MGHRA and CDR2 is YSYEKL. This CDR3 has 16 amino acids. The CDR3 protein is CASSQAPGQGHNEQFF. In nucleotides, the CDR3 is TGCGCCAGCAGCCAAGCTCCGGGACAGGGGCACAATGAGCAGTTCTTC.

This chain connects TRBV7-3 to TRBJ1-2; maybe TRBD1 (5 bases). Germline CDR1 and CDR2: SGHTA and FQGTGA. V lost 2 bases and J 8 bases, leaving 21 bases between the germline ends. The CDR3 consists of 16 residues. The CDR3 loop is CASSLVWSGYAGGYTF. As DNA, the CDR3 is TGTGCCAGCAGCTTAGTTTGGTCAGGGTACGCGGGAGGCTACACCTTC.

The chain recombines TRBV18 with TRBJ2-3; 7 bases are shared with TRBD2. Germline-derived CDR1 and CDR2 are KGHSH and LQKENI. The CDR3 length is 16 residues. With 3 bases clipped from V and 2 bases from J, the junction kept 8 bases outside the gene matches. The CDR3 spells CASSPPSGGITDTQYF. The CDR3 DNA is TGTGCCAGCTCACCGCCTTCGGGGGGAATCACAGATACGCAGTATTTT.

The chain is built from TRBV20-1 and TRBJ2-5; no clear D. The CDR3 length is 15 residues. Germline V gives CDR1 DFQATT, CDR2 SNEGSKA (reference sequence). V was clipped by 2 bases and J by 11 bases, with 24 bases between them. In DNA, the CDR3 is TGCAGTGCTAGAAACCTCGCGGTCAACTACAATGAGCAGTACTTC. Translating gives CSARNLAVNYNEQYF.

This rearrangement joins TRBV29-1 to TRBJ2-1; TRBD2 matches at 11 bases. This CDR3 comprises 15 residues. Germline V gives CDR1 SQVTM, CDR2 ANQGSEA. Trimming removed 2 bases from V and 4 bases from J; junction bases left unmatched: 4. Written as DNA, the CDR3 is TGCAGCGTTGAAATAGCGGGGGGGAATTACAATGAGCAGTTCTTC. Amino acid sequence: CSVEIAGGNYNEQFF.

This rearrangement joins TRBV3-1 to TRBJ2-5; D call uncertain. Germline V lookup: CDR1 LGHDT, CDR2 YNNKEL (reference sequence). The CDR3 spans 13 residues. V lost 1 base and J lost 4, with 7 bases in between. The CDR3 loop reads CASSQGNGETQYF. CDR3 DNA: TGTGCCAGCAGCCAAGGGAACGGAGAGACCCAGTACTTC.